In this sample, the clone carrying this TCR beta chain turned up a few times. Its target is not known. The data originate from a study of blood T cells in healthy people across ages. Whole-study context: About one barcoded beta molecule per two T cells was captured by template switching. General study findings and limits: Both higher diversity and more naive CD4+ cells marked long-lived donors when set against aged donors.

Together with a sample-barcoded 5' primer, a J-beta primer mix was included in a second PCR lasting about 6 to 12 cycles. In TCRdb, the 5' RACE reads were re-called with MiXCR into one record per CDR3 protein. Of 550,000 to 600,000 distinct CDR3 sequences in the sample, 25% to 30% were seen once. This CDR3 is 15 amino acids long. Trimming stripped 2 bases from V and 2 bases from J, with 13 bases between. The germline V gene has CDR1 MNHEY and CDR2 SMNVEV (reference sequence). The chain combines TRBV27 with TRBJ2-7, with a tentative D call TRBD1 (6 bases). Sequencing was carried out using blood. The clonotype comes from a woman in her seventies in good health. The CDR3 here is CASSLVGGQTYEQYF. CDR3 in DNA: TGTGCCAGCAGTTTAGTCGGCGGACAGACCTACGAGCAGTACTTC.